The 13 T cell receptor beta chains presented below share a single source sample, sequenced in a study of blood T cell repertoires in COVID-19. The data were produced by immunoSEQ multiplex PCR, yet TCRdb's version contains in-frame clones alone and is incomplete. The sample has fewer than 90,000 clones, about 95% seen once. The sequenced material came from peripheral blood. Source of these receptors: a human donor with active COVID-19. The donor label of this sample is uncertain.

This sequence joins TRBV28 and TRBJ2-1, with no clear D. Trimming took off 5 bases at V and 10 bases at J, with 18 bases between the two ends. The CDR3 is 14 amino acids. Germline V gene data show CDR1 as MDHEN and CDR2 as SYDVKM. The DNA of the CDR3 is TGTGCCAGCAGTCAACCCACCCGTGGAGTCGAGCAGTTCTTC. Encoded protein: CASSQPTRGVEQFF.

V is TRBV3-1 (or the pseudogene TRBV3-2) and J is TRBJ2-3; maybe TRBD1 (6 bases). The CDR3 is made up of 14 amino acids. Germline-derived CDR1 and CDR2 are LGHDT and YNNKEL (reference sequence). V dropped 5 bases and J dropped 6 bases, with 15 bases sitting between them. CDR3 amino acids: CASSTRVGADTQYF. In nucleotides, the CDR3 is TGTGCCAGCAGCACCCGAGTGGGGGCCGATACGCAGTATTTT.

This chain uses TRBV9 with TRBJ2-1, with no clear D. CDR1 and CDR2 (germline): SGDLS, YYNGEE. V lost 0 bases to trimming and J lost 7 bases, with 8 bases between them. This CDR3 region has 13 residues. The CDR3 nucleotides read TGTGCCAGCAGCGTAGATAGAGGTAATGAGCAGTTCTTC. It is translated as CASSVDRGNEQFF.

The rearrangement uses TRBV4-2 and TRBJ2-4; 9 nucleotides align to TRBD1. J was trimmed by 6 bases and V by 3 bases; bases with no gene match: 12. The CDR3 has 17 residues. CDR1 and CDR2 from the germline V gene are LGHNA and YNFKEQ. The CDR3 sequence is CASSQRTGANVGNIQYF. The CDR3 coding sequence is TGTGCCAGCAGCCAGCGGACAGGGGCGAATGTCGGAAACATTCAGTACTTC.

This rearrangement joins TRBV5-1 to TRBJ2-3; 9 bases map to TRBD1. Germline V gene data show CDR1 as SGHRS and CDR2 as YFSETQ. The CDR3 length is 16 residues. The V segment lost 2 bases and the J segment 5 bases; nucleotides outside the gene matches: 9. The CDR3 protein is CASSFPRDREEDTQYF. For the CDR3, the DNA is TGCGCCAGCAGCTTTCCCCGGGACAGGGAGGAAGATACGCAGTATTTT.

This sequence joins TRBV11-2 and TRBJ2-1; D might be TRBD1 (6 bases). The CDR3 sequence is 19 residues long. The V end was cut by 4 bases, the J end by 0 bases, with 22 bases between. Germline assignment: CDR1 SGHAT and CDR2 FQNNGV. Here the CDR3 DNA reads TGTGCCAGCAGCTCAACCGGGACACCGGCTCCTAGCTCCTACAATGAGCAGTTCTTC. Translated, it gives CASSSTGTPAPSSYNEQFF.

The CDR3 here is CASSGSGEDTQYF. CDR3 coding DNA: TGTGCCAGCAGTGGCAGCGGGGAGGATACGCAGTATTTT. The rearrangement joins TRBV5-6 to TRBJ2-3, with 7 nucleotides matching TRBD2. Germline-derived CDR1 and CDR2 are SGHDT and YYEEEE. V lost 5 bases to trimming and J lost 6 bases; unmatched junction nucleotides: 6. The CDR3 loop spans 13 amino acids.

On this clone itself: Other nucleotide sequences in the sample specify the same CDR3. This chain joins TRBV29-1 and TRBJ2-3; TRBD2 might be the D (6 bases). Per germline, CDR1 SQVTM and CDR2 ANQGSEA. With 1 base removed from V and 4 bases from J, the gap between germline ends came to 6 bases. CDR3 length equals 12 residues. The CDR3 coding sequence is TGCAGCGTTGAAGCGGGGGCAGATACGCAGTATTTT. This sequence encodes CSVEAGADTQYF.

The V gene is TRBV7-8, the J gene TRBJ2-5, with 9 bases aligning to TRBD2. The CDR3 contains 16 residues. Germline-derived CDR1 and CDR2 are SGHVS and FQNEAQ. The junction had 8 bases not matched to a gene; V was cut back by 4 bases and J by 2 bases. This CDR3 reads CASSSQTSGFQETQYF. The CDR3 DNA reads TGTGCCAGCAGCTCTCAGACTAGCGGATTTCAAGAGACCCAGTACTTC.

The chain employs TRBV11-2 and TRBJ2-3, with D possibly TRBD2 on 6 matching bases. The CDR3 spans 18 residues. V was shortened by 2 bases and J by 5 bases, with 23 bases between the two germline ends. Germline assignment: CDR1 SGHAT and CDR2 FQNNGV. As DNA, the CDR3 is TGTGCCAGCAGCTTACTCCAGTCCAGCGGACTAACGGTAGATACGCAGTATTTT. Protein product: CASSLLQSSGLTVDTQYF.

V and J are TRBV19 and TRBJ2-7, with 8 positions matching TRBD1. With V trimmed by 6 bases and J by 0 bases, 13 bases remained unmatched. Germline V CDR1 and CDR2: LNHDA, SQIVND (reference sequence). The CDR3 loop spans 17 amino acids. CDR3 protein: CASSPTGVDLSSYEQYF. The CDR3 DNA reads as TGTGCCAGTAGCCCGACAGGGGTCGACCTCAGCTCCTACGAGCAGTACTTC.

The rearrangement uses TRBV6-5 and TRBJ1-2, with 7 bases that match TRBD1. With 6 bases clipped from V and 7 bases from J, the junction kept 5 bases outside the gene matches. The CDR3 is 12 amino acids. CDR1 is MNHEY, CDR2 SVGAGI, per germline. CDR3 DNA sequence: TGTGCCAGCAGGCCGACAGGGTCTGGCTACACCTTC. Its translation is CASRPTGSGYTF.

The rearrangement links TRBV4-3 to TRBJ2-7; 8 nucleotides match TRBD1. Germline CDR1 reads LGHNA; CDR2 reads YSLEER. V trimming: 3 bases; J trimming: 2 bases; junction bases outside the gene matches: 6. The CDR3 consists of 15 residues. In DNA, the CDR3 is TGCGCCAGCAGCCAGGCCGGGACAGGCACCTACGAGCAGTACTTC. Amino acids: CASSQAGTGTYEQYF.